Given below is one TCR beta chain in context. The entry originates in a study of blood T cell repertoires in COVID-19. Background on the study: Samples representing acute and convalescent COVID-19 were sourced from the United States, Italy and Spain. Nucleic acid was either cDNA or gDNA, and it came from T cells, B-cell-depleted T cells, or PBMCs.

Seattle participants joined during active infection and were tracked over time. The CDR3 is made up of 13 amino acids. The germline V gene encodes CDR1 LGHNA and CDR2 YNFKEQ. V was shortened by 0 bases and J by 4 bases, with 6 bases between the two germline ends. Original analysis: Nucleated cell number was recorded as an estimate derived from reference gene primer amplification. Profiling relied on immunoSEQ multiplex PCR, and the TCRdb table lists in-frame clones only, not all of them. V and J calls and clone size are as listed in that table; D and trimming were resolved from the DNA. The sample lists some 180,000 clones, 79% occurring once.

The V call is TRBV4-2, the J call TRBJ1-2, with D hard to call. This TCR derives from a woman in her 40s with COVID-19, enrolled during active disease. Sequences were obtained from peripheral blood. The CDR3 is CASSQESRYGYTF. As DNA, the CDR3 is TGTGCCAGCAGCCAAGAATCCCGCTATGGCTACACCTTC.